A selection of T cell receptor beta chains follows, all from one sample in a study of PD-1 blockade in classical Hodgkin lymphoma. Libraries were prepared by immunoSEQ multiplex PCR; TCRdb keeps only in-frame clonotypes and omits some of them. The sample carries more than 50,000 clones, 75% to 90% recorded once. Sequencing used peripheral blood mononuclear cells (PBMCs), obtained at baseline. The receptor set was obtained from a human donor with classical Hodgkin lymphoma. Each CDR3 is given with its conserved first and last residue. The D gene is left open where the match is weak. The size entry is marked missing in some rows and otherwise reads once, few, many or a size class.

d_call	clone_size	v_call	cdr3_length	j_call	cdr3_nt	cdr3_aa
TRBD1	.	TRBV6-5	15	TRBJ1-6	TGTGCCAGCACCTCCATCCGGGACAGGAAAATACCCCTCCACTTT	CASTSIRDRKIPLHF
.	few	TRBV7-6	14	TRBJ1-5	TGTGCCAGCAGCTTAGAACCAAGCAATCAGCCCCAGCATTTT	CASSLEPSNQPQHF
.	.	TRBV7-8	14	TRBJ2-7	TGTGCCAGCAGCTTCGGACAGCGGGCCTACGAGCAGTACTTC	CASSFGQRAYEQYF
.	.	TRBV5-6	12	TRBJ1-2	TGTGCCAGCAGCCCTTTAGGGGGTGGCTACACCTTC	CASSPLGGGYTF
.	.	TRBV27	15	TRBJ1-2	TGTGCCAGCAGTTTATTAAGCACAGGGAGCTATGGCTACACCTTC	CASSLLSTGSYGYTF
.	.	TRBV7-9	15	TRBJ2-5	TGTGCCAGCAGCTTATTGGGCCATGAGCAAGAGACCCAGTACTTC	CASSLLGHEQETQYF
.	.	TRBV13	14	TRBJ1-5	TGTGCCAGCAGCTACCAAGGTAGCAATCAGCCCCAGCATTTT	CASSYQGSNQPQHF
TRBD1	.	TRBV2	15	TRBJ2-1	TGTGCCAGCAGCCCCGGGACAGGGGGCTTGGATGAGCAGTTCTTC	CASSPGTGGLDEQFF
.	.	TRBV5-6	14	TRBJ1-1	TGTGCCAGCTGCCTGGGGAGCTTGAACACTGAAGCTTTCTTT	CASCLGSLNTEAFF
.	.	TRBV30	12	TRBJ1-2	TGTGCCTGGAGTCAGGGGCTGTCTGGCTACACCTTC	CAWSQGLSGYTF
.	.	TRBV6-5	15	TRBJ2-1	TGTGCCAGCAGTTACGGGTTAGCGGACGACAATGAGCAGTTCTTC	CASSYGLADDNEQFF
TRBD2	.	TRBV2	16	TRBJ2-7	TGTGCCAGCAGTGAGGCTAGCGGACCGCCCCCGCCCGAGCAGTACTTC	CASSEASGPPPPEQYF
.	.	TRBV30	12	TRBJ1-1	TGTGCCTGGAGTGTACGGGAGAGAGGCGCTTTCTTT	CAWSVRERGAFF
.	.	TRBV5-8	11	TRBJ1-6	TGTGCCAGCAGCCGGCTCGGACCCCTCCACTTT	CASSRLGPLHF
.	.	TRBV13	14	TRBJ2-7	TGTGCCAGCACGGGGTCTCAACAGGGCCACGAGCAGTACTTC	CASTGSQQGHEQYF
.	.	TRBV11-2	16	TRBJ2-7	TGTGCCAGCAGCTTCTTCCCGGGACCCGGTTCAGGAGAGCAGTACTTC	CASSFFPGPGSGEQYF
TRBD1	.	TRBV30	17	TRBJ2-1	TGTGCCTGGACTAGGGCGGATAAGGGGGCTCAGGGCAATGAGCAGTTCTTC	CAWTRADKGAQGNEQFF
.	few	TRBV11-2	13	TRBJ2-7	TGTGCCAGCAGCTTCACCAGGGAATACGAGCAGTACTTC	CASSFTREYEQYF
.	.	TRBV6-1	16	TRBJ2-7	TGTGCCAGCAGTGAGCTCGGACTTCAACACCTCTACGAGCAGTACTTC	CASSELGLQHLYEQYF
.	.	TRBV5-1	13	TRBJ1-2	TGCGCCAGCAGCTTGAGTATCTCTCGAGGCTACACCTTC	CASSLSISRGYTF
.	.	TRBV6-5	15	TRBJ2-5	TGTGCCAGCAGTTACTCGAGTCTCCCCCAAGAGACCCAGTACTTC	CASSYSSLPQETQYF
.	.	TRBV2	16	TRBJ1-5	TGTGCCAGCACCCTAGGACATCCAAATAGCAATCAGCCCCAGCATTTT	CASTLGHPNSNQPQHF
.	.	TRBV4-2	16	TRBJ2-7	TGTGCCAGCAGCCAGACCTCCGGCAGGGAGTGGTACGAGCAGTACTTC	CASSQTSGREWYEQYF
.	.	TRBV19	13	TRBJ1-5	TGTGCCAGTAGCGCAAGGGGAGACCAGCCCCAGCATTTT	CASSARGDQPQHF
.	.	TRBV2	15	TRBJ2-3	TGTGCCAGCAGTGCCAACCTCGATGGTACAGATACGCAGTATTTT	CASSANLDGTDTQYF
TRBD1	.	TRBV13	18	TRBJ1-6	TGTGCCAGCAGCCAAGGGACAGGGGCATTTTCGAGAAATTCACCCCTCCACTTT	CASSQGTGAFSRNSPLHF
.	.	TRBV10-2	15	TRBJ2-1	TGCGCCAGCAGTGACCCGCAGGGTGGCTACAATGAGCAGTTCTTC	CASSDPQGGYNEQFF
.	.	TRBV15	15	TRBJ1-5	TGTGCCACCAGCAGAGTAGGCAGTATCAATCAGCCCCAGCATTTT	CATSRVGSINQPQHF
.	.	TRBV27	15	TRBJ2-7	TGTGCCAGCAGTTTATCTCTAGGCCCTTCTTACGAGCAGTACTTC	CASSLSLGPSYEQYF
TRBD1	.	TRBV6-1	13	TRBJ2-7	TGTGCCAGCAGCCGGGACAGGCACTACGAGCAGTACTTC	CASSRDRHYEQYF
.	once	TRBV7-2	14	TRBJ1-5	TGTGCCGAAAGCTTGGGGGTGGGAGACCAGCCCCAGCATTTT	CAESLGVGDQPQHF
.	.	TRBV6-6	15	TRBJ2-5	TGTGCCAGCACCCGGAGGGGGAGGGGACAAGAGACCCAGTACTTC	CASTRRGRGQETQYF
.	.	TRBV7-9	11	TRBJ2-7	TGTGCCAGCAGCACCTACTACGAGCAGTACTTC	CASSTYYEQYF
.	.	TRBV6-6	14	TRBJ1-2	TGTGCCGGAACCGACAACCCGGGGAACTATGGCTACACCTTC	CAGTDNPGNYGYTF
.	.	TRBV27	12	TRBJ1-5	TGTGCCAGCTATGGGGGGGATCAGCCCCAGCATTTT	CASYGGDQPQHF
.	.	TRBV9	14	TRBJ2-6	TGTGCCAGCAGCGTAGGTCCTGGGGCCAACGTCCTGACTTTC	CASSVGPGANVLTF
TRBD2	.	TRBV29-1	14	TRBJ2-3	TGCAGCGTTGAAAATAGCGGGGGGGCAGATACGCAGTATTTT	CSVENSGGADTQYF
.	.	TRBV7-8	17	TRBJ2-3	TGTGCCAGCAGCTTAGGTATCGGTCCCGGGGGCACAGATACGCAGTATTTT	CASSLGIGPGGTDTQYF
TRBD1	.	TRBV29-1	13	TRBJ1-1	TGCAGCCCCGAGGGACAGTTGAACACTGAAGCTTTCTTT	CSPEGQLNTEAFF
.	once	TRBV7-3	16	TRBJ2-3	TGTGCCAGTAAACTTTGGAGGACTGCTAGCACAGATACGCAGTATTTT	CASKLWRTASTDTQYF
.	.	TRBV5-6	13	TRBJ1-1	TGTGCCAGCAGCTTGGGTCTCAGGGAAGGCGCTTTCTTT	CASSLGLREGAFF
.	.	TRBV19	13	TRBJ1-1	TGTGCCAGTAGTTCCAACGGGAACACTGAAGCTTTCTTT	CASSSNGNTEAFF
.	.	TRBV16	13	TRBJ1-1	TGTGCCAGCAGCCAGATGGGTACCACGGAAGCTTTCTTT	CASSQMGTTEAFF
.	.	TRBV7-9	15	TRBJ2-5	TGTGCCAGCAGCTTTGCCCCCCGGGACCAAGAGACCCAGTACTTC	CASSFAPRDQETQYF
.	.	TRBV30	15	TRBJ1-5	TGTGCCTGGAGTGTGGGGCGGGGGGGCAATCAGCCCCAGCATTTT	CAWSVGRGGNQPQHF
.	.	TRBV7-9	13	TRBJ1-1	TGTGCCGCACATTACAAGACGAACACTGAAGCTTTCTTT	CAAHYKTNTEAFF
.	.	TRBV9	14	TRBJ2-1	TGTGCCAGCAGCGGAAGCCTTGTCGGGCAGGAGCAGTTCTTC	CASSGSLVGQEQFF
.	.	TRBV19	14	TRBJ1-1	TGTGCCAGTAACCCAATAGGGACCCTCACTGAAGCTTTCTTT	CASNPIGTLTEAFF
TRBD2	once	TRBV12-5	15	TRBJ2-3	TGTGCTAGCTCGGATAGCGGGGACGCCACAGATACGCAGTATTTT	CASSDSGDATDTQYF
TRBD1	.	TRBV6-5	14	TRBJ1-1	TGTGCCAGCAGTTCCCGGACAGGGAACACTGAAGCTTTCTTT	CASSSRTGNTEAFF
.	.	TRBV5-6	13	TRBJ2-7	TGTGCCAGCAGCTTGACAGTGTCCTACGAGCAGTACTTC	CASSLTVSYEQYF
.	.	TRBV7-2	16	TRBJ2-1	TGTGCCAGCAGCTTAGTCGCAGGTCGGGGATACAATGAGCAGTTCTTC	CASSLVAGRGYNEQFF
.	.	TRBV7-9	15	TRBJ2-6	TGTGCCAGCAGCTTCCTAGGCTCGGGGGCCAACGTCCTGACTTTC	CASSFLGSGANVLTF
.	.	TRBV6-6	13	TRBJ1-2	TGTGCCGGTGCTCCGGGACAAAACTATGGCTACACCTTC	CAGAPGQNYGYTF
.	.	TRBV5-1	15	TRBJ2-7	TGCGCCAGCAGCTTGTTAGGGGGTAGGTTTCACGAGCAGTACTTC	CASSLLGGRFHEQYF
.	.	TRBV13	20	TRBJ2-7	TGTGCCAGCAGCTTATATTTTCAGTGGCGGTATGGGGGGACTGATAACGAGCAGTACTTC	CASSLYFQWRYGGTDNEQYF
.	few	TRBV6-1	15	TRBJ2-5	TGTGCCAGCAGTGAAGCTGACTTTTCCGGATCGTCCCAGTACTTC	CASSEADFSGSSQYF
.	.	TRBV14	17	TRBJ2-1	TGTGCCAGCAGCCGTAGAACCGGGACCCTTCTCTACAATGAGCAGTTCTTC	CASSRRTGTLLYNEQFF
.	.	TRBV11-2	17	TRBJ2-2	TGTGCCAGCAGCGACCTCTTGGGACCGCCGAACACCGGGGAGCTGTTTTTT	CASSDLLGPPNTGELFF
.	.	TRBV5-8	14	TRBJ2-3	TGTGCCAGCAGCTTGGAGAAACTCACAGATACGCAGTATTTT	CASSLEKLTDTQYF